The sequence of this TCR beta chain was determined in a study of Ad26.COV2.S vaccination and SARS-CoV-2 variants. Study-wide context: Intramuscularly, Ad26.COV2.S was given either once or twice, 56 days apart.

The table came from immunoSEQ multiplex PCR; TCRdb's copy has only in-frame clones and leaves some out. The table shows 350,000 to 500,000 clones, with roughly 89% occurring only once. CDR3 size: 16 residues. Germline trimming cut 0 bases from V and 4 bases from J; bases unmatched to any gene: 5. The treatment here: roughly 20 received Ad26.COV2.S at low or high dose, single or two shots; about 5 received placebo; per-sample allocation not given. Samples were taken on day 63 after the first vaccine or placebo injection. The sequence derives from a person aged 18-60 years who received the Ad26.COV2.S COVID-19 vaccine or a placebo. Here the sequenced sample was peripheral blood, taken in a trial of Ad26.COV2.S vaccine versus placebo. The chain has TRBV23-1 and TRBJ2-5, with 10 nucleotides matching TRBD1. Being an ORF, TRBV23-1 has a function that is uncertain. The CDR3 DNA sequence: TGCGCCAGCAGTCAATCAACGACAGGGGGCTTAGAGACCCAGTACTTC. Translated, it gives CASSQSTTGGLETQYF.